These T cell receptor beta chains were read from a single sample in a study of blood T cell repertoires in COVID-19. This table comes from immunoSEQ multiplex PCR, and its TCRdb copy is limited to in-frame clones, with some not included. The sample yields approximately 320,000 clones, about 92% seen once. The sequenced sample was PBMCs or T cells enriched from blood (not recorded which). Every receptor here comes from a man in his 60s who had recovered from COVID-19. The CDR3 runs from the conserved cysteine through the conserved F or W. The D gene is left open where the match is weak. A row's size may be missing; if present it is once, few, many or a size class.

j_call v_call clone_size d_call cdr3_length cdr3_nt cdr3_aa
TRBJ2-3 TRBV7-3 NA TRBD2 15 TGTGCCAGCAGCTTGCTAGCGGGAGGGCCAGATACGCAGTATTTT CASSLLAGGPDTQYF
TRBJ2-1 TRBV5-4 NA NA 14 TGTGCCAGCAGCTTGGCCAGTACGATCAATGAGCAGTTCTTC CASSLASTINEQFF
TRBJ1-1 TRBV11-2 NA NA 14 TGTGCCAGCAGCTTAAATCGGGGGAACACTGAAGCTTTCTTT CASSLNRGNTEAFF
TRBJ2-7 TRBV7-6 NA NA 13 TGTGCCAGCAGCCCCCGGGACTCAAGCGAGCAGTACTTC CASSPRDSSEQYF
TRBJ1-5 TRBV7-6 NA NA 15 TGTGCCAGCAGCCCTAGGGGGGGAGGCAATCAGCCCCAGCATTTT CASSPRGGGNQPQHF
TRBJ1-3 TRBV19 few NA 15 TGTGCCAGTAGTATACGTCCAGACTCTGGAAACACCATATATTTT CASSIRPDSGNTIYF
TRBJ2-3 TRBV7-9 NA TRBD2 16 TGTGCCAGCAGACAAGTAGCGGGAGTGATCACAGATACGCAGTATTTT CASRQVAGVITDTQYF
TRBJ1-2 TRBV24-1 NA TRBD1 13 TGTGCCACCAGTGATTTGTACAGGGGCGGCTACACCTTC CATSDLYRGGYTF
TRBJ2-7 TRBV4-1 NA TRBD2 16 TGCGCCAGCAGCCAAGATGGGCGGGAGGGCCGTTACGAGCAGTACTTC CASSQDGREGRYEQYF
TRBJ2-7 TRBV28 once TRBD1 15 TGTGCCAGCAGTTTCGACAGGGAGCTTTCCTACGAGCAGTACTTC CASSFDRELSYEQYF
TRBJ1-2 TRBV3-1/TRBV3-2 NA TRBD1 15 TGTGCCAGCAGCTTCCGGGGACAGGGCTATAATGGCTACACCTTC CASSFRGQGYNGYTF
TRBJ2-1 TRBV24-1 once NA 12 TGTGCCACCAGCCTTGGCGGATATGAGCAGTTCTTC CATSLGGYEQFF
TRBJ2-7 TRBV6-5 NA TRBD2 14 TGTGCCAGCAGTACAACTAGCGGGGTCGGCGAGCAGTACTTC CASSTTSGVGEQYF
TRBJ1-6 TRBV6-1 once NA 16 TGTGCCAGCAGTGAAGCCTCGACAGTGCCGGATTCACCCCTCCACTTT CASSEASTVPDSPLHF
TRBJ2-7 TRBV7-8 NA NA 12 TGTGCCAGCAGCTTAGGATACTCCGAGCAGTACTTC CASSLGYSEQYF
TRBJ2-3 TRBV7-2 NA TRBD2 16 TGTGCCAGCAGCGACTGGACTAGCGGGGGGGCTCATACGCAGTATTTT CASSDWTSGGAHTQYF
TRBJ1-6 TRBV5-1 NA TRBD1 15 TGCGCCAGCAGCTTGGACGGACAGGTACATTCACCCCTCCACTTT CASSLDGQVHSPLHF
TRBJ2-5 TRBV7-3 once NA 13 TGTGCCAGCAGCTCCCCCCCGCAAGAGACCCAGTACTTC CASSSPPQETQYF
TRBJ1-1 TRBV3-1/TRBV3-2 NA TRBD1 15 TGTGCCAGCAGCCCCCCGGGACAGAGGGGCACTGAAGCTTTCTTT CASSPPGQRGTEAFF
TRBJ1-1 TRBV5-1 NA TRBD1 14 TGCGCCAGCAGCCCCGGGACAGTGAACACTGAAGCTTTCTTT CASSPGTVNTEAFF
TRBJ2-7 TRBV15 few TRBD1 15 TGTGCCACCAGCAGAGGAGGGACAGGGGCGATCGAGCAGTACTTC CATSRGGTGAIEQYF
TRBJ1-1 TRBV7-2 NA NA 13 TGTGCCAGCAGCTCCAGACGAGGCACTGAAGCTTTCTTT CASSSRRGTEAFF
TRBJ1-4 TRBV2 NA NA 14 TGTGCCAGCAGTGCTGGGCTGGCAGGGGAAAAACTGTTTTTT CASSAGLAGEKLFF
TRBJ2-2 TRBV2 NA TRBD2 14 TGTGCCAGCACCCTAGCGGCGAACACCGGGGAGCTGTTTTTT CASTLAANTGELFF
TRBJ2-7 TRBV19 once NA 15 TGTGCCAGTAGGAATTTCGGGGAGCCTACGTACGAGCAGTACTTC CASRNFGEPTYEQYF
TRBJ2-2 TRBV7-2 NA TRBD1 15 TGTGCCAGCAGCTTAGGCACAGGGGCTACTCGAGAGCTGTTTTTT CASSLGTGATRELFF
TRBJ1-3 TRBV7-2 NA NA 13 TGTGCCAGCAGCTTAGGGAGGGGAAACACCATATATTTT CASSLGRGNTIYF
TRBJ2-1 TRBV6-5 NA TRBD1 15 TGTGCCAGCAGTAGCTCGGGACAGTACTACAATGAGCAGTTCTTC CASSSSGQYYNEQFF
TRBJ2-3 TRBV7-7 NA TRBD2 15 TGTGCTAGCAGCTTACGCGGGGGGTTCACAGATACGCAGTATTTT CASSLRGGFTDTQYF
TRBJ1-5 TRBV20-1 NA NA 15 TGCAGTGCTAGTCCGAGGGAGTCGGGCAATCAGCCCCAGCATTTT CSASPRESGNQPQHF
TRBJ2-3 TRBV7-9 NA TRBD2 15 TGTGCCAGCAGCCCCCTGGCGGGGGGCGCAGATACGCAGTATTTT CASSPLAGGADTQYF
TRBJ2-2 TRBV5-4 NA NA 14 TGTGCCAGCAGCTTCCCAGGGTACGGCGGGGAGCTGTTTTTT CASSFPGYGGELFF
TRBJ2-7 TRBV7-6 NA TRBD2 13 TGTGCCAGCAGCCCGGGACTAGTTTACGAGCAGTACTTC CASSPGLVYEQYF
TRBJ1-3 TRBV6-6 NA NA 13 TGTGCCAGCAGTAACAACCGAGGAAACACCATATATTTT CASSNNRGNTIYF
TRBJ2-1 TRBV5-1 NA TRBD2 15 TGCGCCAGCAGCTTGAATGGCGGGAGTTACAATGAGCAGTTCTTC CASSLNGGSYNEQFF
TRBJ1-1 TRBV6-5 NA NA 13 TGTGCCAGCAGTTACTCGTTGGGAGGGTGGGCTTTCTTT CASSYSLGGWAFF
TRBJ1-5 TRBV28 NA TRBD1 16 TGTGCCAGCAGCACGGGGCACAGGGGTGACGATCAGCCCCAGCATTTT CASSTGHRGDDQPQHF
TRBJ1-6 TRBV5-1 NA NA 16 TGCGCCAGCAGCTCCGGTGGCGGCTCCTATAATTCACCCCTCCACTTT CASSSGGGSYNSPLHF
TRBJ1-1 TRBV5-8 few NA 15 TGTGCCAGCAGCTTATCAGGGTTTGGGAACACTGAAGCTTTCTTT CASSLSGFGNTEAFF
TRBJ2-2 TRBV11-3 NA NA 14 TGTGCCAGCAGCTTAGGTGCGAGATCCGGGGAGCTGTTTTTT CASSLGARSGELFF
TRBJ1-1 TRBV7-9 NA NA 14 TGTGCCAGCAGCTTAGGAGGGAACCATCTCGAAGCTTTCTTT CASSLGGNHLEAFF